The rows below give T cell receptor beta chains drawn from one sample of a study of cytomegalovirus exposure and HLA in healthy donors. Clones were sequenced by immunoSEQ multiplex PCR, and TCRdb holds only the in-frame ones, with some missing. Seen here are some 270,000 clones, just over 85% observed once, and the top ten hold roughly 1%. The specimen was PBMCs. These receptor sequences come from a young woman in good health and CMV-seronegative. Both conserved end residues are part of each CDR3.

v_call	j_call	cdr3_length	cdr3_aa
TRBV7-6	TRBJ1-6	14	CASSSYSGGSPLHF
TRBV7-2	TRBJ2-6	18	CASSLDGTGNPGANVLTF
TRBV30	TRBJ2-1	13	CAWSSPDRETQFF
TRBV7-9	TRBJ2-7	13	CATEWTGTYEQYF
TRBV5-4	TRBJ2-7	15	CASSLFLAGGGEQYF
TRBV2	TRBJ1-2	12	CASSGEDYGYTF
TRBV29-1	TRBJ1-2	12	CSVDRRVGGYTF
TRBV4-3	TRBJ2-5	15	CASSQEPQGQETQYF
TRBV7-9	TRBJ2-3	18	CASSSTTGLADFTDTQYF
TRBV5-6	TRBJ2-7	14	CASSWGTASYEQYF
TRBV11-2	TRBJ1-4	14	CASITGTGKGKLFF
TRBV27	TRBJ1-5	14	CASSSFLGNQPQHF
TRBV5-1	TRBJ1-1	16	CASSEPGHSLWAEAFF
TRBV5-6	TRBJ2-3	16	CASSWEREGQIDTQYF
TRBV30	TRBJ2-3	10	CAWTRDTQYF
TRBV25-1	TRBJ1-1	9	CATSARAFF
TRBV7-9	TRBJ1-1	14	CASSLGGSGTEAFF
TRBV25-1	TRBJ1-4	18	CASSELATGARTNEKLFF
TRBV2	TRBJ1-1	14	CASSEQGLATEAFF
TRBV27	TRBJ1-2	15	CASGNRGLANYGYTF
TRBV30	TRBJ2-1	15	CAWSVGASGGDEQFF
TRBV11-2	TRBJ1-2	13	CATSTGLGYGYTF
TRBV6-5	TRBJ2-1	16	CASSLSSALSYNEQFF
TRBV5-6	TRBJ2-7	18	CASSLDLGGLAGAYEQYF
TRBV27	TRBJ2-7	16	CASSLTRSPYGDEQYF
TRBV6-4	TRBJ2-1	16	CASSDFFSGDYNEQFF
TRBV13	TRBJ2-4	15	CASSPAREAKNIQYF
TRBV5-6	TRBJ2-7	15	CASIRLAGESYEQYF
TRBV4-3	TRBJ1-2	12	CASSQDRGGYTF
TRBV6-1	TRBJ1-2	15	CASSETLWTDYGYTF
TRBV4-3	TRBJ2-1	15	CASSQISGVYNEQFF
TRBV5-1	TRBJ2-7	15	CASSSSRDRFYEQYF
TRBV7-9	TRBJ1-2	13	CASSLTGSSDYTF
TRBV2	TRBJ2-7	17	CASRTGASGRAGNEQYF
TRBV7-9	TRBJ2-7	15	CASSSPGTSDYEQYF
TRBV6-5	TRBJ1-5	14	CASGLQGVDQPQHF
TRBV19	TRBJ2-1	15	CASSIMLAGYNEQFF
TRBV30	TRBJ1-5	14	CAWSPGTGRQPQHF
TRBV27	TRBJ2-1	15	CASSLSLAGHNEQFF
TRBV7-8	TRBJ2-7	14	CASSLVAGTYEQYF
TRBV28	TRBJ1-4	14	CASSRGTGYEKLFF
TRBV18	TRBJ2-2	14	CASSPLREGGELFF
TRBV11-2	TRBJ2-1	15	CASSLQGALYNEQFF
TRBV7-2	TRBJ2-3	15	CASSQGLAGIDTQYF
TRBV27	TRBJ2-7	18	CASSRFSGLAGYSYEQYF
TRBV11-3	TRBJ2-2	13	CASSSRGTGELFF
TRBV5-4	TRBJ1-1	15	CASSWQGTANTEAFF
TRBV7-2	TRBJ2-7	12	CASGQRYYEQYF
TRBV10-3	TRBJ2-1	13	CAIRDRGGDEQFF
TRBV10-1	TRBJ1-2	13	CASSENQGTGYTF
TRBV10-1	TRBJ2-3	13	CASSDRGTDTQYF
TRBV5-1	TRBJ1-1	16	CASSWGTVDLNTEAFF
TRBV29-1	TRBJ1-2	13	CSVERGSGYGYTF